The clone carrying this T cell receptor (beta chain) came up once. Its specificity is unknown. This CDR3 has 14 residues. V shed 6 bases, J shed 4 bases, and the junction held 6 bases outside the gene matches. The germline gives CDR1 SEHNR, CDR2 FQNEAQ (reference sequence). Use of 60 Vbeta and 13 Jbeta primers characterized the PCR. Profiled with immunoSEQ multiplex PCR; TCRdb holds only in-frame clones, not every one. The sample shows over 150,000 clones, roughly 80% of them seen only once. This specimen comes from a study of cytomegalovirus exposure and HLA in healthy donors. Whole-study context: Of 300 to 450 genotyped donors, 81% clustered with self-reported Caucasian donors. Regarding the study as a whole: Later analysis identified 16,951 TCR beta sequences associated with HLA alleles, using a false discovery rate threshold of 0.05. Solely CMV serostatus was available to characterize immune exposure.

The clonotype was recovered from a girl aged 2 to 10 in good health and CMV-seropositive. The chain carries TRBV7-9 and TRBJ1-1; 9 bases map to TRBD1. Sequencing was performed on PBMCs. The CDR3 DNA sequence: TGTGCCAGCAGGAAATTGGACAGGGGCACTGAAGCTTTCTTT. Amino acid sequence: CASRKLDRGTEAFF.